What follows are 8 T cell receptor beta chains derived from one specimen sequenced in a study of cytomegalovirus exposure and HLA in healthy donors. TCRdb's copy holds only in-frame clones and misses some; the assay was immunoSEQ multiplex PCR. This sample yields roughly 120,000 clones, of which less than 90% are seen a single time; less than 4.5% belongs to the top ten. Sequences were obtained from PBMCs. All receptors derive from a man aged 18 to 30 in good health and CMV-seropositive.

This rearrangement joins TRBV28 to TRBJ2-7; 8 positions match TRBD1. Trimming removed 2 bases from V and 7 bases from J; junction bases left unmatched: 7. CDR1 and CDR2 from the germline V gene are MDHEN and SYDVKM. The CDR3 contains 14 residues. CDR3 bases: TGTGCCAGCAGTTTAGAGGACAGGGAAGAGGAGCAGTACTTC. Amino acid sequence: CASSLEDREEEQYF.

This chain connects TRBV7-2 to TRBJ1-5; D is uncertain. Between the trimmed V and J ends, which lost 4 bases and 3 bases, there was a span of 4 bases. CDR3 length: 12 residues. The germline V gene encodes CDR1 SGHTA and CDR2 FQGNSA. DNA for the CDR3: TGTGCCAGCAGCTCCTACAATCAGCCCCAGCATTTT. It is translated as CASSSYNQPQHF.

This chain joins TRBV19 and TRBJ2-3; possible D gene TRBD1, 6 bases. This CDR3 has 14 amino acids. Trimming removed 1 base at V and 6 bases at J, with 11 bases between. Per germline, CDR1 LNHDA and CDR2 SQIVND (reference sequence). The DNA of the CDR3 is TGTGCCAGTAGTATAGGGGGACAATCGGATACGCAGTATTTT. It encodes CASSIGGQSDTQYF. The variable domain in full, completed from reference TRBV19 and TRBJ2-3, reads DGGITQSPKYLFRKEGQNVTLSCEQNLNHDAMYWYRQDPGQGLRLIYYSQIVNDFQKGDIAEGYSVSREKKESFPLTVTSAQKNPTAFYLCASSIGGQSDTQYFGPGTRLTVL.

The chain links TRBV5-1 to TRBJ1-1; D unclear. The CDR3 is 11 amino acids. Trimming stripped 4 bases from V and 13 bases from J, with 14 bases between. Looked up from germline, CDR1 is SGHRS and CDR2 is YFSETQ. For the CDR3, the DNA is TGCGCCAGCAGCATAGCGATGGAGGGTTTCTTT. Translation gives CASSIAMEGFF.

V is TRBV5-1 and J is TRBJ2-7, with D tentatively TRBD1 (6 bases). V was shortened by 4 bases and J by 0 bases, with 14 bases between the two germline ends. The CDR3 loop spans 15 amino acids. Germline loops: CDR1 SGHRS, CDR2 YFSETQ. CDR3 bases: TGCGCCAGCAGCCCGGACAGAGGTAACTCCTACGAGCAGTACTTC. Protein: CASSPDRGNSYEQYF. The full variable domain, in which reference TRBV5-1 and TRBJ2-7 provide the parts outside the CDR3, is KAGVTQTPRYLIKTRGQQVTLSCSPISGHRSVSWYQQTPGQGLQFLFEYFSETQRNKGNFPGRFSGRQFSNSRSEMNVSTLELGDSALYLCASSPDRGNSYEQYFGPGTRLTVT.

V and J are TRBV6-5 and TRBJ2-1; D possibly corresponds to TRBD2 (7 bases). V lost 2 bases, J lost 9 bases, and 11 bases lay in between. The germline V gene encodes CDR1 MNHEY and CDR2 SVGAGI. The CDR3 runs to 13 residues. The CDR3: CASSYEAGAEQFF. The CDR3 region has the DNA TGTGCCAGCAGTTACGAGGCGGGGGCTGAGCAGTTCTTC.

The genes are TRBV19 and TRBJ2-3, with a possible D match to TRBD1 (6 bases). The germline CDR1 and CDR2 sequences are LNHDA and SQIVND (reference sequence). The CDR3 has 16 amino acids. Trimming left V 3 bases short and J 2 bases short, with 15 bases between. The DNA of the CDR3 is TGTGCCAGTAGTATCTTGGGGGCTAGCCACACAGATACGCAGTATTTT. It yields the protein CASSILGASHTDTQYF.

This chain uses TRBV27 with TRBJ2-1; TRBD2 aligns across 15 bases. CDR3 length: 19 residues. Trimming removed 6 bases from V and 1 base from J; junction bases left unmatched: 10. Germline V gene lookup returns CDR1 MNHEY and CDR2 SMNVEV (reference sequence). The CDR3 coding sequence is TGTGCCAGCAGCCAACCGGGACTAGCGGGGGGAGGGTCCTACAATGAGCAGTTCTTC. Its protein is CASSQPGLAGGGSYNEQFF.